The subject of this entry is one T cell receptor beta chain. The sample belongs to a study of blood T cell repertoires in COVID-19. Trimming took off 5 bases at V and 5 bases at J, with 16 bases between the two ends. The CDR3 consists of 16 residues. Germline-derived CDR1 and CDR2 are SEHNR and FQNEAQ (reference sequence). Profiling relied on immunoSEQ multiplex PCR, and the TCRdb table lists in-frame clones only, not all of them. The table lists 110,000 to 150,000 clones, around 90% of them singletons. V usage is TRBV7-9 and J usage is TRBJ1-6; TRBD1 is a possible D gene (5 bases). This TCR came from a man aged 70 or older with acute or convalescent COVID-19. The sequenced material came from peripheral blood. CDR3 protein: CASSKISGQNNSPLHF. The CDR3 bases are TGTGCCAGCAGCAAGATATCCGGACAAAATAATTCACCCCTCCACTTT.